These 2 T cell receptor beta chains share one sample of origin, sequenced in a study of blood T cells in healthy people across ages. Together with a sample-barcoded 5' primer, a J-beta primer mix was included in a second PCR lasting about 7 to 12 cycles. TCRdb called the 5' RACE reads again in MiXCR, with one record for every CDR3 protein. In the table there are 700,000 or so distinct CDR3 sequences, around two fifths of which are singletons. Material: blood. The source is a man at least 80 years old in good health.

V gene TRBV19 combines with J gene TRBJ1-1; tentatively, D is TRBD1 (6 bases). Germline CDR1 is LNHDA and CDR2 is SQIVND (reference sequence). The CDR3 covers 12 residues. With 5 bases removed from V and 10 bases from J, the gap between germline ends came to 14 bases. The CDR3 DNA reads as TGTGCCAGTAGTCTCCTCAGGGGTGTAGCTTTCTTT. Its protein is CASSLLRGVAFF.

The V gene is TRBV20-1, the J gene TRBJ2-1; 7 nucleotides align to TRBD2. In germline, CDR1 is DFQATT, CDR2 SNEGSKA (reference sequence). This CDR3 is built from 13 residues. V lost 6 bases and J lost 4; bases outside the gene matches: 6. The CDR3 DNA sequence: TGCAGTGCCCTAGCGGCCCTTTACAATGAGCAGTTCTTC. Protein sequence: CSALAALYNEQFF.